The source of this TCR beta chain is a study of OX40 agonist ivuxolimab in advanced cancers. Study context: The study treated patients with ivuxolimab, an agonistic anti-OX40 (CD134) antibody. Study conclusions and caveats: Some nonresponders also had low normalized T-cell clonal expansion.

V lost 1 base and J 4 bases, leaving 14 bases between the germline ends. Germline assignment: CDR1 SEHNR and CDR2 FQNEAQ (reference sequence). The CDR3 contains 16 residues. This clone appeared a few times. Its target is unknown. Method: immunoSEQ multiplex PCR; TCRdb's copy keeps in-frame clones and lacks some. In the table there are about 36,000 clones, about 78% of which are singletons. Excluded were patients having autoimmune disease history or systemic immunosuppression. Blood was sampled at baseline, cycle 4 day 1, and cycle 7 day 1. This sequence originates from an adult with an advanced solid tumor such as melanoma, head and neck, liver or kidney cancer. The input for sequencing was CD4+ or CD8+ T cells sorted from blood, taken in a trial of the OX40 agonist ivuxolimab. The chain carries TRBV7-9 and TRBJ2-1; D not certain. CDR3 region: CASSLVHAKGYNEQFF. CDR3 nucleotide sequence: TGTGCCAGCAGCTTAGTCCACGCTAAAGGTTACAATGAGCAGTTCTTC.